The 19 T cell receptor beta chains presented below share a single source sample, sequenced in a study of cytomegalovirus exposure and HLA in healthy donors. This PCR relied on a set of 60 Vbeta primers and 13 Jbeta primers. Assay used: immunoSEQ multiplex PCR; TCRdb lists only in-frame clones, some missing. Seen here are 95,000 to 150,000 clones, around 81% observed once, and the top ten hold around 2.2%. What was sequenced was PBMCs. These receptors all stem from a woman between 40 and 55 years old in good health and CMV-seronegative.

The V gene is TRBV2, the J gene TRBJ2-4; 7 nucleotides line up with TRBD1. This CDR3 has 16 residues. Germline values: CDR1 SNHLY, CDR2 FYNNEI. V dropped 4 bases and J dropped 0; count of bases not matched to a gene: 6. CDR3 DNA sequence: TGTGCCAGCAGTGTTTCGACAGGGCTAGCCAAAAACATTCAGTACTTC. Amino acid sequence: CASSVSTGLAKNIQYF.

This clone was found a few times. The genes are TRBV25-1 and TRBJ1-2, with D possibly being TRBD1 (6 bases). Per the germline V gene, CDR1 is MGHDK and CDR2 is SYGVNS. The germline V and J ends were trimmed by 0 bases and 5 bases, with 10 bases remaining between them. The CDR3 length is 14 residues. The CDR3 DNA reads as TGTGCCAGCAGTGAATATAACAGGGAATATGGCTACACCTTC. Its protein is CASSEYNREYGYTF.

The chain couples TRBV30 to TRBJ1-5; weak D call: TRBD1 (6 bases). V dropped 3 bases and J dropped 6 bases, with 18 bases sitting between them. The CDR3 is 15 amino acids. Germline V gives CDR1 GTSNPN, CDR2 SVGIG (reference sequence). The CDR3 is CAWSLTGTRGQPQHF. The CDR3 DNA is TGTGCCTGGAGCTTAACCGGGACAAGGGGTCAGCCCCAGCATTTT.

The V gene is TRBV6-1, the J gene TRBJ2-7; D may be TRBD1 (6 bases). This CDR3 has 16 amino acids. Trimming took off 2 bases at V and 0 bases at J, with 14 bases between the two ends. Looked up from germline, CDR1 is MNHNS and CDR2 is SASEGT. CDR3 bases: TGTGCCAGCAGTGAACTGGTTCCCAGGGGCTCCTACGAGCAGTACTTC. Translation: CASSELVPRGSYEQYF.

The V gene is TRBV5-1, the J gene TRBJ1-4; a possible D gene is TRBD1 (6 bases). Trimming shortened V by 1 base and J by 10 bases, and 17 bases separated the two germline ends. Germline V gene sequence: CDR1 SGHRS, CDR2 YFSETQ. CDR3 length: 15 amino acids. The CDR3 sequence: CASSLQSGVDGKLFF. The CDR3 coding sequence is TGCGCCAGCAGCTTGCAATCAGGGGTCGATGGAAAACTGTTTTTT.

The chain couples TRBV7-8 to TRBJ1-5; no clear D gene. V lost 3 bases and J 4 bases, leaving 13 bases between the germline ends. The CDR3 runs to 15 residues. The germline CDR1 and CDR2 sequences are SGHVS and FQNEAQ. CDR3 sequence (DNA): TGTGCCAGCAGCTTGGGTTCGCGGGTTAATCAGCCCCAGCATTTT. Residues: CASSLGSRVNQPQHF. Using reference TRBV7-8 and TRBJ1-5 for the parts outside the CDR3, the full variable domain is GAGVSQSPRYKVAKRGQDVALRCDPISGHVSLFWYQQALGQGPEFLTYFQNEAQLDKSGLPSDRFFAERPEGSVSTLKIQRTQQEDSAVYLCASSLGSRVNQPQHFGDGTRLSIL.

The gene calls are TRBV6-5 and TRBJ2-7; TRBD2 agrees at 13 bases. Germline V gene lookup returns CDR1 MNHEY and CDR2 SVGAGI. The CDR3 has 15 amino acids. V lost 6 bases, J lost 4 bases, and 6 bases stayed unmatched. As DNA, the CDR3 is TGTGCCAGCAGGGAATGGACTAGCGGGAGTTACGAGCAGTACTTC. The encoded protein is CASREWTSGSYEQYF.

The V and J genes are TRBV6-6 and TRBJ2-5; D is perhaps TRBD1 (6 bases). Trimming cost V 5 bases and J 2 bases, with 15 bases left between them. In germline, CDR1 is MNHNY, CDR2 SVGAGI (reference sequence). The CDR3 loop spans 15 amino acids. This chain's CDR3 is CASSPTGTQQETQYF. The CDR3 DNA reads as TGTGCCAGCAGTCCAACAGGGACCCAGCAAGAGACCCAGTACTTC.

This chain joins TRBV6-5 and TRBJ1-2; possible D gene TRBD1, 6 bases. The CDR3 totals 13 residues. Germline CDR1 reads MNHEY; CDR2 reads SVGAGI. Deletions cut 11 bases from V and 0 bases from J, with 13 bases between. This CDR3 reads CAVGGAANYGYTF. The CDR3 nucleotides are TGTGCCGTAGGGGGGGCCGCTAACTATGGCTACACCTTC.

The gene calls are TRBV13 and TRBJ1-2; 10 positions match TRBD1. After removal of 0 bases from V and 3 bases from J, the junction contained 4 bases not matched to a gene. Germline lookup yields CDR1 PRHDT and CDR2 FYEKMQ (reference sequence). The CDR3 has 16 residues. For the CDR3, the DNA is TGTGCCAGCAGCTTAGGAACCGGGACAGGGGACTATGGCTACACCTTC. This codes for CASSLGTGTGDYGYTF.

This clone was counted a single time. The chain links TRBV19 to TRBJ1-1; 10 bases match TRBD1. CDR1 and CDR2 (germline): LNHDA, SQIVND (reference sequence). Unmatched junction bases numbered 12, after V lost 7 bases and J lost 1 base. The CDR3 runs 17 residues. The CDR3 spells CASTTYWTGGWNTEAFF. The CDR3 nucleotides read TGTGCCAGTACCACATACTGGACAGGGGGTTGGAACACTGAAGCTTTCTTT.

The chain has TRBV11-2 and TRBJ2-5, with 7 bases fitting TRBD1. V shed 2 bases and J 9 bases; nucleotides not matched to a gene: 0. The CDR3 is made up of 11 amino acids. Germline V gives CDR1 SGHAT, CDR2 FQNNGV. CDR3 in amino acids: CASSLTGAQYF. DNA for the CDR3: TGTGCCAGCAGCTTAACAGGGGCCCAGTACTTC.

This clone was seen only once. The chain has TRBV19 and TRBJ1-1; D unclear. CDR1 and CDR2 from the germline V gene are LNHDA and SQIVND (reference sequence). The CDR3 is 15 residues long. V was shortened by 5 bases and J by 0 bases, with 13 bases between the two germline ends. CDR3 coding DNA: TGTGCCAGTAGTGCCGGGATTCGAATGAACACTGAAGCTTTCTTT. Translated, it gives CASSAGIRMNTEAFF. The complete variable domain, with remaining parts taken from reference TRBV19 and TRBJ1-1, reads DGGITQSPKYLFRKEGQNVTLSCEQNLNHDAMYWYRQDPGQGLRLIYYSQIVNDFQKGDIAEGYSVSREKKESFPLTVTSAQKNPTAFYLCASSAGIRMNTEAFFGQGTRLTVV.

The chain uses TRBV6-6 and TRBJ2-7; D not resolved. The CDR3 consists of 13 residues. Deletions cut 4 bases from V and 3 bases from J, with 10 bases between. Germline V CDR1 and CDR2: MNHNY, SVGAGI (reference sequence). The CDR3, as DNA: TGTGCCAGCAGTTCCCGACAAGTCTACGAGCAGTACTTC. It codes for CASSSRQVYEQYF.

The sample holds a few counts of this clone. The rearrangement links TRBV12-5 to TRBJ1-1; 8 bases are a match to TRBD1. The CDR3 is 13 amino acids. V lost 5 bases, J lost 5 bases, and 4 bases stayed unmatched. Germline CDR1 and CDR2: LGHNT and FRNRAP. In DNA, the CDR3 is TGTGCTAGTGGTCCCGACAGGGGTACTGAAGCTTTCTTT. Protein product: CASGPDRGTEAFF.

The table lists this clone with a count of one. This sequence joins TRBV6-4 and TRBJ2-6; tentative D call: TRBD2 (7 bases). The germline V gene has CDR1 MRHNA and CDR2 SNTAGT. Trimming pared 2 bases from V and 3 bases from J, leaving 11 bases between. CDR3 length: 16 amino acids. The CDR3 spells CASSDRGAGGANVLTF. The CDR3 nucleotides are TGTGCCAGCAGTGACCGGGGGGCTGGTGGGGCCAACGTCCTGACTTTC.

This chain uses TRBV5-1 with TRBJ2-1; 7 nucleotides line up with TRBD2. CDR1 and CDR2 (germline): SGHRS, YFSETQ. The CDR3 sequence is 16 residues long. The trim removed 0 bases at V and 0 bases at J, leaving 3 bases unmatched. CDR3 DNA sequence: TGCGCCAGCAGCTTGGACTCGGGGGGCTCCTACAATGAGCAGTTCTTC. Its protein is CASSLDSGGSYNEQFF.

This rearrangement joins TRBV10-3 to TRBJ2-3; D possibly corresponds to TRBD2 (5 bases). V lost 3 bases and J lost 6, with 16 bases in between. The CDR3 has 15 residues. The germline gives CDR1 ENHRY, CDR2 SYGVKD. The CDR3, as DNA: TGTGCCATCAGTGAACTAGTAGAACTTGGGGATACGCAGTATTTT. Protein sequence: CAISELVELGDTQYF.

This chain joins TRBV27 and TRBJ2-1; 10 nucleotides agree with TRBD2. The germline CDR1 and CDR2 sequences are MNHEY and SMNVEV (reference sequence). The V gene end was trimmed by 0 bases and the J gene end by 4 bases; junction bases not matched to a gene: 9. This CDR3 has 18 residues. The CDR3 DNA sequence: TGTGCCAGCAGTTTATCGCCGCCTAGCGGGAGTAAGTACAATGAGCAGTTCTTC. This translates into CASSLSPPSGSKYNEQFF.